Listed below are T cell receptor beta chains from one sample, sequenced in a study of T cells in localized non-small cell lung cancer. The data were produced by immunoSEQ multiplex PCR, yet TCRdb's version contains in-frame clones alone and is incomplete. Of some 29,000 clones listed, roughly 90% were seen once; the top ten hold under 7%. The sequences come from peripheral blood, collected before any cancer treatment. The receptors shown here come from a male donor older than 55 with stage I lung adenocarcinoma. CDR3s include the opening cysteine and the closing phenylalanine or tryptophan. A D gene is named only where the DNA matches it firmly. Some rows mark clone size as missing; the rest say once, few, many or name a class of expanded clone.

v_gene	abundance	j_gene	d_gene	len	CDR3nt	CDR3aa
TRBV4-3	NA	TRBJ2-1	TRBD2	16	TGCGCCAGCAGCCAAGATCCGGCGGGGGGGCCCGGTGAGCAGTTCTTC	CASSQDPAGGPGEQFF
TRBV10-2	NA	TRBJ2-2	NA	13	TGCGCCAGCAGTCGTGGGGGGACCGGGGAGCTGTTTTTT	CASSRGGTGELFF
TRBV4-3	NA	TRBJ1-1	TRBD1	15	TGCGCCAGCAGCCGGGCAGGGGGAGATCGTGGTGAAGCTTTCTTT	CASSRAGGDRGEAFF
TRBV6-6	NA	TRBJ2-7	NA	14	TGTGCCAGCCTGGTGACATCTGGCCCCTACGAGCAGTACTTC	CASLVTSGPYEQYF
TRBV5-1	NA	TRBJ2-7	NA	15	TGCGCCAGCAGCTTGGCGCCAGATCTCTCCTACGAGCAGTACTTC	CASSLAPDLSYEQYF
TRBV19	NA	TRBJ1-5	TRBD1	15	TGTGCCAGTAGTATAGGGGGACAGCTAAATCAGCCCCAGCATTTT	CASSIGGQLNQPQHF
TRBV27	NA	TRBJ1-5	TRBD1	15	TGTGCCAGCAGCCCGCAGAGGGACAGGGGTCAGCCCCAGCATTTT	CASSPQRDRGQPQHF
TRBV2	NA	TRBJ2-1	NA	15	TGTGCCAGCAGTGAGTCGCAGGGGGGATACAATGAGCAGTTCTTC	CASSESQGGYNEQFF
TRBV7-2	NA	TRBJ2-2	TRBD2	13	TGTGCCAGCAGCCGGGGGGGATACGGGGAGCTGTTTTTT	CASSRGGYGELFF
TRBV4-1	NA	TRBJ2-3	NA	14	TGCGCCAGCAGCACGGGACTTAGCACAGATACGCAGTATTTT	CASSTGLSTDTQYF
TRBV7-8	NA	TRBJ1-6	NA	15	TGTGCCAGCAGCCAGGCGCGGGGACATAATTCACCCCTCCACTTT	CASSQARGHNSPLHF
TRBV7-2	NA	TRBJ2-7	TRBD1	14	TGTGCCAGCAGCTCGCGTCCGACAGGGCCCGAGCAGTACTTC	CASSSRPTGPEQYF
TRBV28	NA	TRBJ2-5	NA	13	TGTGCCAGCAGTTTTAATGATATAAAGACCCAGTACTTC	CASSFNDIKTQYF
TRBV11-3	NA	TRBJ2-1	TRBD1	14	TGTGCCAGCAGTCCGGGACAGGGTATAGATGAGCAGTTCTTC	CASSPGQGIDEQFF
TRBV19	NA	TRBJ1-2	NA	12	TGTGCCAGTAGTATAGGAGGGAAAGGCTACACCTTC	CASSIGGKGYTF
TRBV7-8	NA	TRBJ1-2	NA	13	TGTGCCATCCTCCGGGGGTCCTCGTCTGGCTACACCTTC	CAILRGSSSGYTF
TRBV28	NA	TRBJ2-3	NA	16	TGTGCCAGCAGTTTATTCGGAGGGGGCGATGAAAATACGCAGTATTTT	CASSLFGGGDENTQYF
TRBV7-3	NA	TRBJ2-1	NA	14	TGTGCCAGCAGCCTGGCAGGGGGGCCCAATGAGCAGTTCTTC	CASSLAGGPNEQFF
TRBV30	once	TRBJ2-1	NA	11	TGTGCCTGGAGCCGAGACAATGAGCAGTTCTTC	CAWSRDNEQFF
TRBV28	NA	TRBJ1-1	NA	11	TGTGCCAGCAGTTACCGGGTTGAAGCTTTCTTT	CASSYRVEAFF
TRBV5-1	NA	TRBJ2-5	NA	15	TGCGCCAGCAGCTTGGCCCCGCAGGGGCAAGAGACCCAGTACTTC	CASSLAPQGQETQYF
TRBV6-5	NA	TRBJ2-7	NA	13	TGTGCCAGCAGTTTTGACAGAACTGGGGCGGCGTACTTC	CASSFDRTGAAYF
TRBV7-9	NA	TRBJ2-7	TRBD1	13	TGTGCCAGCAGCGGATACAGGGGGCCGGAGCAGTACTTC	CASSGYRGPEQYF
TRBV19	once	TRBJ2-5	NA	13	TGTGCCAGTAGTTCTGGCCTCGTGGGGACCCAGTACTTC	CASSSGLVGTQYF
TRBV5-5	NA	TRBJ2-2	TRBD1	14	TGTGCCAGCAGCTCTGGGACAGGGTCTTGGGAGCTGTTTTTT	CASSSGTGSWELFF
TRBV4-3	once	TRBJ1-1	NA	14	TGCGCCAGCAGCCAACGCCGGCTGAACACTGAAGCTTTCTTT	CASSQRRLNTEAFF
TRBV10-1	NA	TRBJ1-4	TRBD1	14	TGCGCCAGCAGTCCGGGACAGATTAATGAAAAACTGTTTTTT	CASSPGQINEKLFF
TRBV2	NA	TRBJ2-5	TRBD2	15	TGTGCCAGCAGGGGACTAGCGGGGGGCCGGGAGACCCAGTACTTC	CASRGLAGGRETQYF
TRBV11-3	NA	TRBJ2-1	TRBD1	16	TGTGCCAGCAGCTTAGGTGGGGACAGGAGGAGCAATGAGCAGTTCTTC	CASSLGGDRRSNEQFF
TRBV11-2	NA	TRBJ2-2	NA	13	TGTGCCAGCAGCTTAGTGGACGCCGGGGAGCTGTTTTTT	CASSLVDAGELFF
TRBV18	NA	TRBJ2-2	NA	16	TGTGCCAGCTCACCGCGCACACTCCAAGACACCGGGGAGCTGTTTTTT	CASSPRTLQDTGELFF
TRBV7-2	NA	TRBJ1-1	NA	14	TGTGCCAGCAGCTTTTCCCCTGGGGAGACTGAAGCTTTCTTT	CASSFSPGETEAFF
TRBV7-6	NA	TRBJ1-1	NA	14	TGTGCCAGCAGCTTGACGGCTATGAACACTGAAGCTTTCTTT	CASSLTAMNTEAFF
TRBV7-9	NA	TRBJ2-1	TRBD2	18	TGTGCCAGCAGCCAAGCGGGTATAAGCGGGGGGTCGTACAATGAGCAGTTCTTC	CASSQAGISGGSYNEQFF
TRBV5-1	NA	TRBJ2-2	NA	16	TGCGCCAGCAGTAATCTAGGAAAAGTGAGCACCGGGGAGCTGTTTTTT	CASSNLGKVSTGELFF
TRBV28	few	TRBJ1-2	NA	14	TGTGCCAGCACTCGAGACATCTTCGAAGGGGGCTACACCTTC	CASTRDIFEGGYTF
TRBV2	NA	TRBJ2-6	NA	15	TGTGCCAGCAGTTCACGGTCAACTGGGGCCAACGTCCTGACTTTC	CASSSRSTGANVLTF
TRBV27	once	TRBJ2-7	NA	13	TGTGCCAGCAGTTTATTTACTGGGGCCGAGCAGTACTTC	CASSLFTGAEQYF
TRBV6-5	NA	TRBJ2-2	NA	14	TGTGCCAGCAGTTACCGATGGAACACCGGGGAGCTGTTTTTT	CASSYRWNTGELFF
TRBV27	NA	TRBJ2-7	NA	13	TGTGCCAGCAGACAACCGACAGGTTACGAGCAGTACTTC	CASRQPTGYEQYF
TRBV6-1	NA	TRBJ1-4	NA	16	TGTGCCAGCAGTGAATCAGGTGTTCCAACTAATGAAAAACTGTTTTTT	CASSESGVPTNEKLFF
TRBV7-8	NA	TRBJ1-2	NA	13	TGTGCCAGCAGCCCAGGTCAGGGTTATGGCTACACCTTC	CASSPGQGYGYTF
TRBV4-2	NA	TRBJ2-2	TRBD2	21	TGTGCCAGCAGCCAAGATTCGGCTAGCGGGGGTATAATCGGGAACACCGGGGAGCTGTTTTTT	CASSQDSASGGIIGNTGELFF
TRBV29-1	few	TRBJ2-7	TRBD1	12	TGCAGCGTTCTGACAGGGAGCTACGAGCAGTACTTC	CSVLTGSYEQYF
TRBV10-3	NA	TRBJ2-5	TRBD1	19	TGTGCCATCAGTGATGAGGCGGGACAGGGGGTTTCGATGGTAGAGACCCAGTACTTC	CAISDEAGQGVSMVETQYF
TRBV19	NA	TRBJ2-7	NA	11	TGTGCCAGTCGACAGAGCCACGAGCAGTACTTC	CASRQSHEQYF
TRBV29-1	medium-sized	TRBJ2-3	NA	14	TGCAGCGTTGAGCCCAATCGACACGCAGATACGCAGTATTTT	CSVEPNRHADTQYF
TRBV6-1	once	TRBJ2-7	NA	15	TGTGCCAGCAGTGAAGAGACGGTGAGCTCCTACGAGCAGTACTTC	CASSEETVSSYEQYF
TRBV15	once	TRBJ1-1	NA	19	TGTGCCACCAGCAGAGAACATCCGTCGGACGTAAGGGGGAACACTGAAGCTTTCTTT	CATSREHPSDVRGNTEAFF
TRBV28	NA	TRBJ1-1	NA	13	TGTGCCAGCAGTGAGAACAGGAACACTGAAGCTTTCTTT	CASSENRNTEAFF
TRBV27	NA	TRBJ2-6	NA	16	TGTGCCAGCAGCCGGGACAACCACTCTGGGGCCAACGTCCTGACTTTC	CASSRDNHSGANVLTF
TRBV30	NA	TRBJ1-1	TRBD1	13	TGTGCCTACAACAGGGGGGCTGAGGCTGAAGCTTTCTTT	CAYNRGAEAEAFF
TRBV11-2	NA	TRBJ2-4	TRBD2	13	TGTGCCAGCAGCTTAGCGGGGGGGTACGATCAGTACTTC	CASSLAGGYDQYF
TRBV30	NA	TRBJ1-1	NA	13	TGTGCCTGGAGTGTATGGGGGGACACTGAAGCTTTCTTT	CAWSVWGDTEAFF
TRBV10-3	NA	TRBJ2-3	NA	17	TGTGCCATCAGTGAGCTCAAGGATACAGGGCGTACAGATACGCAGTATTTT	CAISELKDTGRTDTQYF
TRBV9	NA	TRBJ1-2	TRBD1	15	TGTGCCAGCAGCTCACAGGGGGCCAATAACTATGGCTACACCTTC	CASSSQGANNYGYTF
TRBV19	NA	TRBJ1-5	TRBD1	17	TGTGCCAGTAGTATACCACGGACAGGGGGAACCAATCAGCCCCAGCATTTT	CASSIPRTGGTNQPQHF
TRBV6-5	NA	TRBJ1-1	NA	15	TGTGCCAGCAGTTTCGCGGCCCTGTTGAACACTGAAGCTTTCTTT	CASSFAALLNTEAFF
TRBV6-5	once	TRBJ1-6	NA	12	TGTGCCAGCAGTTACGGGAATTCACCCCTCCACTTT	CASSYGNSPLHF
TRBV28	NA	TRBJ2-7	TRBD2	14	TGTGCCAGCACACCGGGGGGGGTTAGCTACGAGCAGTACTTC	CASTPGGVSYEQYF